These 10 T cell receptor beta chains originate from one sample sequenced in a study of blood T cells in healthy people across ages. Combining a sample-barcoded 5' primer with a J-beta primer mix, a second PCR ran for about 6 to 11 cycles. MiXCR, applied by TCRdb to the 5' RACE reads, yields one record per CDR3 protein. The sample carries about 1.8 million distinct CDR3 sequences, about 49% recorded once. Sequencing was performed on blood. These receptors all come from a woman aged 40 to 50 in good health.

The chain uses TRBV15 and TRBJ1-2; D gene ambiguous. V was clipped by 0 bases and J by 5 bases, with 22 bases between them. Germline V gives CDR1 LNHNV, CDR2 YYDKDF (reference sequence). There are 18 residues in the CDR3. The DNA of the CDR3 is TGTGCCACCAGCAGAGAAGAGATCACACGGGCCACCTTATATGGCTACACCTTC. Residues: CATSREEITRATLYGYTF.

Only a few counts were recorded for this clonotype. The genes are TRBV4-3 and TRBJ2-1, with TRBD2 as a possible D gene (5 bases). The CDR3 spans 13 residues. The V end lost 5 bases, the J end lost 8 bases, and 13 bases lay between the germline ends. Germline-derived CDR1 and CDR2 are LGHNA and YSLEER. CDR3 sequence (DNA): TGCGCCAGCAGCTCGAGACCGGGGTATGAGCAGTTCTTC. It yields the protein CASSSRPGYEQFF.

This clonotype occurred a few times. J is TRBJ2-1 and V is TRBV6-6; TRBD2 might be the D (6 bases). Germline values: CDR1 MNHNY, CDR2 SVGAGI (reference sequence). V shed 8 bases and J shed 13 bases, with 18 bases lying between them. The CDR3 has 12 residues. The CDR3 DNA is TGTGCCAGCGGGGGGACGGCCCGCCTTCAGTTCTTC. Its translation is CASGGTARLQFF.

The rearrangement links TRBV5-1 to TRBJ2-3; 7 bases are shared with TRBD2. CDR3 size: 16 residues. In germline, CDR1 is SGHRS, CDR2 YFSETQ. V dropped 0 bases and J dropped 3; count of bases not matched to a gene: 7. The CDR3 sequence: CASSLEGGAITDTQYF. In DNA, the CDR3 is TGCGCCAGCAGCTTGGAGGGAGGGGCCATTACAGATACGCAGTATTTT. Full variable domain (rest looked up from reference TRBV5-1 and TRBJ2-3): KAGVTQTPRYLIKTRGQQVTLSCSPISGHRSVSWYQQTPGQGLQFLFEYFSETQRNKGNFPGRFSGRQFSNSRSEMNVSTLELGDSALYLCASSLEGGAITDTQYFGPGTRLTVL.

The chain recombines TRBV4-1 with TRBJ2-7; D gene ambiguous. The CDR3 extends over 14 amino acids. The germline V gene encodes CDR1 MGHRA and CDR2 YSYEKL. Deletions cut 1 base from V and 2 bases from J, with 9 bases between. The CDR3 loop reads CASSQGTWTYEQYF. The CDR3 DNA reads TGCGCCAGCAGCCAAGGGACGTGGACCTACGAGCAGTACTTC.

The chain couples TRBV11-2 to TRBJ2-6; 9 nucleotides align to TRBD1. The CDR3 is 19 amino acids. V lost 4 bases and J lost 0; bases outside the gene matches: 10. Germline V gene data show CDR1 as SGHAT and CDR2 as FQNNGV. The DNA of the CDR3 is TGTGCCAGCAGCTCGCGGCCTGGACAGGGGAGCTCTGGGGCCAACGTCCTGACTTTC. This sequence encodes CASSSRPGQGSSGANVLTF.

The chain couples TRBV4-1 to TRBJ2-1; the match to TRBD2 covers 11 bases. V shed 1 base and J 6 bases; nucleotides not matched to a gene: 5. Germline CDR1 MGHRA, CDR2 YSYEKL. This CDR3 has 16 amino acids. The CDR3 reads CASSQGSGGAVNEQFF. Here the CDR3 DNA reads TGCGCCAGCAGCCAAGGTAGCGGGGGGGCCGTCAATGAGCAGTTCTTC.

V is TRBV20-1 and J is TRBJ2-3, with no clear D. CDR1 is DFQATT, CDR2 SNEGSKA, per germline (reference sequence). This CDR3 contains 15 residues. The germline V and J ends were trimmed by 4 bases and 4 bases, with 18 bases remaining between them. The CDR3 bases are TGCAGTGCTATAGCTAGACCAAGGTTCGCAGATACGCAGTATTTT. Translation: CSAIARPRFADTQYF.

Note on this clonotype: At one boundary the junction diverges from the germline segment, which might be a read error. V is TRBV5-1 and J is TRBJ2-3; TRBD2 matches at 16 bases. The CDR3 is 22 amino acids. Germline lookup yields CDR1 SGHRS and CDR2 YFSETQ. The CDR3: CAGSDYTGTSGGAIGDTDTQYF. The DNA of the CDR3 is TGCGCCGGCAGCGACTATACCGGGACTAGCGGGGGGGCTATCGGAGACACAGATACGCAGTATTTT. Combining the CDR3 with reference TRBV5-1 and TRBJ2-3 gives the whole variable domain KAGVTQTPRYLIKTRGQQVTLSCSPISGHRSVSWYQQTPGQGLQFLFEYFSETQRNKGNFPGRFSGRQFSNSRSEMNVSTLELGDSALYLCAGSDYTGTSGGAIGDTDTQYFGPGTRLTVL.

This clonotype came up a few times. The rearrangement links TRBV6-6 to TRBJ2-7; D ambiguous. V lost 0 bases to trimming and J lost 1 base, with 13 bases between them. Germline V gives CDR1 MNHNY, CDR2 SVGAGI (reference sequence). CDR3 size: 16 residues. The CDR3 nucleotides read TGTGCCAGCAGTTACTCGAGGCAGCGCAGTTCCTACGAGCAGTACTTC. This sequence encodes CASSYSRQRSSYEQYF.